Sequencing of this TCR beta chain was carried out in a study of a mutant IDH1 vaccine in newly diagnosed glioma. For this clone: Its specificity is unknown.

The time point is: week 11, during vaccination. With topical imiquimod, each dose of the vaccine consisted of 300 ug of mutant IDH1 20-mer peptide. Data came from immunoSEQ multiplex PCR; TCRdb stores just in-frame clones and leaves some out. The data show about 62,000 clones, over 75% seen once. This CDR3 has 15 amino acids. CDR1 is SGHTA and CDR2 is FQGNSA in the germline V gene. Germline trimming cut 1 base from V and 6 bases from J; bases unmatched to any gene: 3. The chain recombines TRBV7-2 with TRBJ2-1, with TRBD2 matching 10 bases. The source material was PBMCs, sampled from a glioma patient whose treatment included an IDH1 peptide vaccine. This clonotype was sampled from a man in his forties with glioma. The CDR3 bases are TGTGCCAGCAGCTTAGTAGCGGGAGGCGGCAATGAGCAGTTCTTC. Its translation: CASSLVAGGGNEQFF.